There are a few counts of the clone carrying this T cell receptor beta chain. The antigen is undetermined. These data originate in a study of T cell repertoires in cytomegalovirus infection. About the study: CMV infection together with matching HLA type was indicated by public TCR beta signatures.

CDR3 size: 13 residues. CDR1 MNHEY and CDR2 SMNVEV come from the germline V gene (reference sequence). The ends lost 1 base at V and 7 bases at J; junction bases unmatched: 0. TCRdb redid the calling of the reads with MiXCR, one entry per CDR3 protein. The table includes about 500,000 distinct CDR3 sequences, roughly a third detected once. Broader study findings: The study found HLA-C-restricted CMV-specific TCR beta clonotypes dominating the ex vivo response.

The specimen was cultured PBMCs, collected from culture after CMV antigen stimulation. The rearrangement joins TRBV27 to TRBJ1-4; 7 nucleotides line up with TRBD1. This sequence originates from a human donor in good health (CMV status not recorded). Some clones in this sample may be carry-over from other donors' samples. CDR3 loop: CASSLYRGEKLFF. DNA of the CDR3: TGTGCCAGCAGTTTATACAGGGGTGAAAAACTGTTTTTT.